This T cell receptor (beta chain) stems from a study of T cell repertoires in ileal Crohn's disease. The CDR3 sequence is 14 residues long. Germline loops: CDR1 SGHNT, CDR2 YENEEA. The V gene lost 5 bases and the J gene lost 5 bases, with 12 bases spanning the gap. Per sample, about 480 nanograms of biopsy DNA were TCRB immunosequenced. The table came from immunoSEQ multiplex PCR; TCRdb's copy has only in-frame clones and leaves some out. In the table there are about 5,200 clones, 81% of which are singletons. Findings and caveats of the study: Clonality above 26.8% at surgery always came with endoscopic recurrence.

As regards this clone: What it recognizes is unknown.

The sequenced sample was ileal tissue. The TCR originated in an adult with Crohn's disease. J is TRBJ2-2 and V is TRBV11-3; a weak D match, TRBD1 (5 bases). The CDR3 reads CASSQGGSTGELFF. The CDR3 coding sequence is TGTGCCAGCAGCCAGGGTGGGTCGACCGGGGAGCTGTTTTTT.